This TCR beta chain was obtained from a study of T cell repertoires in ileal Crohn's disease. Findings of the study overall: Postoperative endoscopy occurred within one year, median about 7.5 months. Compared with non-smokers, active smokers at surgery showed more clonal expansions. Sorted CD8 T cells held more high-frequency clones than CD4.

Described time point: neoterminal ileum biopsy at postoperative endoscopy, about 6 months after surgery. The CDR3 runs 13 residues. Germline loops: CDR1 SEHNR, CDR2 FQNEAQ (reference sequence). V was pared by 2 bases and J by 6 bases, with 1 base of the junction left unmatched. Assay: immunoSEQ multiplex PCR; the TCRdb copy retains only in-frame clones and omits some. Among about 7,200 clones listed, around 70% were seen once. The count of this clone is one. The antigen is unknown. The TCR was taken from an adult with Crohn's disease. What was sequenced was ileal tissue. This rearrangement joins TRBV7-9 to TRBJ1-2; TRBD1 agrees at 9 bases. The CDR3 DNA follows: TGTGCCAGCAGCTTAAGGGACAGGGATGGCTACACCTTC. Encoded protein: CASSLRDRDGYTF. Full variable domain (rest looked up from reference TRBV7-9 and TRBJ1-2): DTGVSQNPRHKITKRGQNVTFRCDPISEHNRLYWYRQTLGQGPEFLTYFQNEAQLEKSRLLSDRFSAERPKGSFSTLEIQRTEQGDSAMYLCASSLRDRDGYTFGSGTRLTVV.